The T cell receptor (beta chain) under discussion was sequenced for a study of blood T cell repertoires in COVID-19 (TCRdb year 2020). At the level of the whole study: Collaborator samples came from the United States, Italy and Spain and covered acute and convalescent phases of COVID-19. The material from the prospective study consisted of cDNA or gDNA derived from T cells, B-cell-depleted T cells, or PBMCs. The dataset comprised deeply sampled blood TCRbeta repertoires from subjects exposed to, actively infected with, or recovered from COVID-19. The repertoires were released in a freely available public database intended as a resource for research on the immune response to SARS-CoV-2. The samples were drawn from two sources: the first 160 participants of the ongoing ImmuneRACE study, and 1,254 subjects contributed by 6 global collaborators. Nearly every sample came with metadata listing a de-identified subject ID, COVID-19 status, age in years and sex. HLA class I and class II types, where available, came from metadata supplied by the sample provider rather than from assay-based typing.

About this clone: Its antigen remains undetermined. No base quality information exists; no much larger clone differs at one position.

Study-wide findings and limitations: The amount of clinical and demographic metadata varied by source and participant and was provided uncurated.

TCRbeta CDR3 regions were amplified from genomic DNA by means of the immunoSEQ Assay, a bias-controlled multiplex PCR. Per the authors' processing: The number of nucleated cells in each sample was estimated from the amplification of reference gene primers within the assay. To quantify the absolute abundance of each unique TCRbeta CDR3 rearrangement, sequence reads were collapsed and filtered. For each sample, productive Simpson clonality was calculated by taking the square root of Simpson's diversity index across productive rearrangements. As stored in TCRdb, this immuneACCESS dataset retains in-frame rearrangements with V and J assigned. A fraction of the clones does not appear; measured against another copy, unresolved V genes explain less than half of the discrepancy, and the remainder lacks a known reason. Clone size and the V and J calls come from that table; the DNA yielded D and trimming. A total of over 120,000 clones appear in this sample, about 79% of them only once. The ten largest make up more than 8.5% of the sample.

The germline V gene encodes CDR1 SGHRS and CDR2 YFSETQ. Trimming accounts for 0 bases at V and 1 base at J, while the number of junction bases matched to no gene is 3. The CDR3 spans 15 residues, from the cysteine through the phenylalanine. The entry retains the CDR3 DNA only, 45 bases that are in frame from base 1. The collaborating institutions used their own protocols to collect whole blood in K2EDTA tubes. For TCRbeta analysis, collaborators shipped samples as frozen whole blood, isolated PBMCs, or DNA extracted from either of those sample types. Material for sequencing was peripheral blood. The source is a man aged 55 to 70 with active or convalescent COVID-19. The sequence joins TRBV5-1 to TRBJ1-1; TRBD1 fits 7 bases in the junction. At the DNA level, the sequence is TGCGCCAGCAGCTTGGGACAGGGCGAGAACACTGAAGCTTTCTTT. Its product reads: CASSLGQGENTEAFF.